Presented here are 21 T cell receptor beta chains from one specimen sequenced in a study of shared clonotypes between healthy human individuals. Positively selected for CCR7, the CD45RO-negative cells used as naive CD8 cells excluded terminally differentiated effector memory CD45RA+ cells. The table came from immunoSEQ multiplex PCR; TCRdb's copy has only in-frame clones and leaves some out. The sample lists about 2.1 million clones; around 93% were seen once. Sequenced: naive CD8+ T cells from PBMCs. These receptors were taken from a man aged 18 to 30 in good health. Some clones in this sample may be carry-over from other donors' samples.

Points on this clone: The sample holds other DNA sequences that translate to the same CDR3. The chain uses TRBV9 and TRBJ2-7; maybe TRBD1 (5 bases). Germline CDR1 reads SGDLS; CDR2 reads YYNGEE. The germline V and J ends were trimmed by 2 bases and 2 bases, with 11 bases remaining between them. The CDR3 is made up of 14 amino acids. The CDR3 sequence: CASSVGDSPYEQYF. The DNA for the CDR3 is TGTGCCAGCAGCGTCGGCGACAGCCCCTACGAGCAGTACTTC.

The chain is built from TRBV5-5 and TRBJ1-2; the match to TRBD1 covers 7 bases. The germline V gene has CDR1 SGHKS and CDR2 YYEKEE (reference sequence). Trimming took 7 bases from V and 4 from J; bases not matched to a gene: 13. The CDR3 covers 15 residues. The CDR3 loop reads CASLPGGQEGYGYTF. The CDR3 region has the DNA TGTGCCAGCCTCCCAGGGGGGCAGGAGGGCTATGGCTACACCTTC.

V is TRBV28 and J is TRBJ2-7; D is undetermined. There are 15 residues in the CDR3. V shed 5 bases and J shed 5 bases, with 19 bases lying between them. Germline-derived CDR1 and CDR2 are MDHEN and SYDVKM. The CDR3 spells CASSIRRSGLDEQYF. DNA of the CDR3: TGTGCCAGCAGTATACGCAGATCAGGTTTGGACGAGCAGTACTTC. The variable domain in full, completed from reference TRBV28 and TRBJ2-7, reads DVKVTQSSRYLVKRTGEKVFLECVQDMDHENMFWYRQDPGLGLRLIYFSYDVKMKEKGDIPEGYSVSREKKERFSLILESASTNQTSMYLCASSIRRSGLDEQYFGPGTRLTVT.

This chain connects TRBV28 to TRBJ1-2, with D possibly TRBD1 on 5 matching bases. CDR1 is MDHEN and CDR2 is SYDVKM in the germline V gene. The V gene lost 11 bases and the J gene lost 7 bases, with 20 bases spanning the gap. The CDR3 covers 13 residues. CDR3 sequence reads: CAVRDPDEGGYTF. DNA of the CDR3: TGTGCCGTTCGGGACCCCGACGAGGGTGGCTACACCTTC.

This clone was counted a few times. Other DNA sequences within the sample encode an identical CDR3. The chain has TRBV9 and TRBJ2-2; D unclear. The CDR3 is made up of 11 amino acids. V lost 2 bases and J lost 6, with 2 bases in between. Germline V gene sequence: CDR1 SGDLS, CDR2 YYNGEE. CDR3 residues: CASSVPGELFF. The CDR3 bases are TGTGCCAGCAGCGTCCCCGGGGAGCTGTTTTTT.

This chain joins TRBV7-9 and TRBJ2-1, with 9 bases aligning to TRBD2. V lost 5 bases and J lost 7; bases outside the gene matches: 15. Germline CDR1 is SEHNR and CDR2 is FQNEAQ (reference sequence). The CDR3 extends over 17 amino acids. CDR3 DNA sequence: TGTGCCAGCAGCGACACCCGGCTAGCGGGAAATCGGAATGAGCAGTTCTTC. It encodes CASSDTRLAGNRNEQFF.

This clone has more than one count but fewer than ten. The CDR3 sequence is CASLPGSNQPQHF. The CDR3 nucleotides read TGTGCCAGCCTCCCGGGCAGCAATCAGCCCCAGCATTTT. The J gene is TRBJ1-5, the V gene TRBV28, with D hard to call. The V and J ends lost 8 bases and 1 base respectively, with 9 bases between them. From germline, CDR1 is MDHEN and CDR2 SYDVKM. The CDR3 is made up of 13 amino acids.

The rearrangement links TRBV9 to TRBJ2-3; 7 bases map to TRBD2. The V and J ends lost 0 bases and 5 bases, in that order; junction bases with no gene match: 9. The CDR3 sequence is 16 residues long. The germline gives CDR1 SGDLS, CDR2 YYNGEE. CDR3 DNA sequence: TGTGCCAGCAGCGTAGAATTCGCGGGAGAGGGAGATACGCAGTATTTT. This gives the protein CASSVEFAGEGDTQYF.

The chain recombines TRBV15 with TRBJ2-1, with 7 bases lining up with TRBD1. V was pared by 3 bases and J by 8 bases, with 10 bases of the junction left unmatched. The CDR3 runs 15 residues. From germline, CDR1 is LNHNV and CDR2 YYDKDF (reference sequence). Written as DNA, the CDR3 is TGTGCCACCAGCAGCGAACAGGGGATGGGGCATGAGCAGTTCTTC. It yields the protein CATSSEQGMGHEQFF.

The V gene is TRBV5-1, the J gene TRBJ2-7; perhaps TRBD2 as D (6 bases). Trimming took off 1 base at V and 0 bases at J, with 14 bases between the two ends. The CDR3 extends over 16 amino acids. Germline assignment: CDR1 SGHRS and CDR2 YFSETQ. The CDR3 nucleotides are TGCGCCAGCAGCTTGTGGACCGGGACTGACTCCTACGAGCAGTACTTC. Encoded protein: CASSLWTGTDSYEQYF.

The chain carries TRBV6-4 and TRBJ2-3; 10 nucleotides align to TRBD2. The length of the CDR3 is 15 residues. Trimming at V came to 4 bases and at J to 3 bases, leaving 4 bases not matched to a gene. CDR1 and CDR2 from the germline V gene are MRHNA and SNTAGT. CDR3 residues: CASSVASGSTDTQYF. Written as DNA, the CDR3 is TGTGCCAGCAGTGTGGCTAGCGGGAGTACAGATACGCAGTATTTT.

Of note for this clone: The same CDR3 can be traced to other DNA sequences in this sample. The chain is built from TRBV28 and TRBJ2-7, with D possibly being TRBD2 (5 bases). The CDR3 is 16 residues long. Trimming took off 5 bases at V and 4 bases at J, with 21 bases between the two ends. Germline V CDR1 and CDR2: MDHEN, SYDVKM. CDR3: CASSPLSGREAYEQYF. Written as DNA, the CDR3 is TGTGCCAGCAGTCCCCTAAGCGGCAGAGAAGCTTACGAGCAGTACTTC.

J is TRBJ2-3 and V is TRBV28; 8 positions match TRBD2. Germline V lookup: CDR1 MDHEN, CDR2 SYDVKM. This CDR3 has 15 amino acids. V lost 3 bases and J lost 6; bases outside the gene matches: 8. The CDR3 here is CASSFRGRPTDTQYF. The CDR3 DNA follows: TGTGCCAGCAGTTTTCGCGGGAGGCCGACGGATACGCAGTATTTT.

This clone was counted only a few times. The chain employs TRBV2 and TRBJ2-3, with D tentatively TRBD2 (5 bases). Between the trimmed V and J ends, which lost 3 bases and 5 bases, there was a span of 15 bases. The CDR3 totals 15 residues. CDR1 is SNHLY and CDR2 is FYNNEI in the germline V gene. This chain's CDR3 is CASSESGTRGDTQYF. DNA of the CDR3: TGTGCCAGCAGTGAGTCGGGAACCCGCGGAGATACGCAGTATTTT.

In this sample, this clone turned up once. The rearrangement joins TRBV19 to TRBJ2-1; D unclear. The V gene's germline CDR1 is LNHDA and CDR2 SQIVND (reference sequence). V was trimmed by 2 bases and J by 5 bases, leaving 10 bases between them. The CDR3 length is 14 residues. The CDR3 DNA reads TGTGCCAGTAGTATAATGCACGAGCACAATGAGCAGTTCTTC. Encoded protein: CASSIMHEHNEQFF.

The CDR3 loop is CASRWGGSNQPQHF. CDR3 coding DNA: TGTGCCAGCAGATGGGGGGGCAGCAATCAGCCCCAGCATTTT. This sequence joins TRBV28 and TRBJ1-5, with D perhaps matching TRBD1 (6 bases). This CDR3 has 14 amino acids. V lost 6 bases, J lost 1 base, and 10 bases lay in between. CDR1 MDHEN and CDR2 SYDVKM come from the germline V gene.

The rearrangement links TRBV10-2 to TRBJ2-7; 9 bases are a match to TRBD2. CDR1 and CDR2 from the germline V gene are WSHSY and SAAADI. Unmatched junction bases numbered 4, after V lost 7 bases and J lost 3 bases. The CDR3 extends over 13 amino acids. For the CDR3, the DNA is TGCGCCAGCAAAATAGCGGGAGACTACGAGCAGTACTTC. Encoded protein: CASKIAGDYEQYF.

This clone was seen more than once but under ten times. Other DNA sequences in the same sample also yield this CDR3. The CDR3 DNA is TGTGCCAGCAGTTTCTCTGGGGCCAACGTCCTGACTTTC. It translates to CASSFSGANVLTF. V usage is TRBV28 and J usage is TRBJ2-6; D remains unclear. The V gene's germline CDR1 is MDHEN and CDR2 SYDVKM. Trimming stripped 3 bases from V and 0 bases from J, with 0 bases between. This CDR3 contains 13 residues.

The chain employs TRBV4-1 and TRBJ2-7, with 9 bases that match TRBD1. The CDR3 loop spans 15 amino acids. In germline, CDR1 is MGHRA, CDR2 YSYEKL. Trimming at V came to 5 bases and at J to 0 bases, leaving 5 bases not matched to a gene. The CDR3 DNA is TGCGCCAGCAGCAGAGGACAGGGGAGCTCCTACGAGCAGTACTTC. Its protein product is CASSRGQGSSYEQYF.

CDR3 coding DNA: TGTGCCAGCAGCTTAGTGCCCCCTCTCAGCTCCTACGAGCAGTACTTC. Protein: CASSLVPPLSSYEQYF. The V call is TRBV11-2, the J call TRBJ2-7; no reliable D call. The CDR3 consists of 16 residues. V lost 1 base and J 0 bases, leaving 13 bases between the germline ends. The germline gives CDR1 SGHAT, CDR2 FQNNGV.

This chain uses TRBV6-1 with TRBJ2-7, with unresolved D. Trimming shortened V by 1 base and J by 4 bases, and 14 bases separated the two germline ends. Germline V gives CDR1 MNHNS, CDR2 SASEGT. CDR3 length equals 15 residues. The CDR3 region has the DNA TGTGCCAGCAGTGAAGGTGTCTCCGGTTTGTACGAGCAGTACTTC. Translating it yields CASSEGVSGLYEQYF.